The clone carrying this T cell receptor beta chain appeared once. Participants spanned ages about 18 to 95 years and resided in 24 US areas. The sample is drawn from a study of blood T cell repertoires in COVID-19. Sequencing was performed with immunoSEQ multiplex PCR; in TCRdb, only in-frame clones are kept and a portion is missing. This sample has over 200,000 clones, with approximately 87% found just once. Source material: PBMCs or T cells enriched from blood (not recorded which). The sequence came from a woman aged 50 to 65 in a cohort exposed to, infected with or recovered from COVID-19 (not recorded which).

CDR3 in amino acids: CASSLGYRSGNTIYF. The CDR3 DNA sequence: TGCGCCAGCAGCTTGGGTTACAGGTCTGGAAACACCATATATTTT. V gene TRBV5-1 combines with J gene TRBJ1-3; perhaps TRBD1 as D (5 bases). Germline V gene lookup returns CDR1 SGHRS and CDR2 YFSETQ. V gave up 0 bases and J gave up 1 base, with 8 bases separating them. The CDR3 has 15 amino acids.